This record looks at one T cell receptor (beta chain) sequence and its context. This sample was taken from a study of siplizumab effects on memory and regulatory T cells. Germline V gene data show CDR1 as SGHAT and CDR2 as FQNNGV. This CDR3 contains 15 residues. The V gene lost 2 bases and the J gene lost 1 base, with 8 bases spanning the gap. TCRdb keeps only in-frame clones here, not all; method: immunoSEQ multiplex PCR. The sample comprises about 100,000 clones, over 90% of which are singletons, and 0.62% rests with the top ten. This sequence originates from a human donor in good health. Sequenced sample: Tregs sorted from blood. The rearrangement joins TRBV11-2 to TRBJ2-2; D not certain. The CDR3 sequence: CASSLWVGNTGELFF. The CDR3 region has the DNA TGTGCCAGCAGCTTATGGGTGGGGAACACCGGGGAGCTGTTTTTT.